The 11 T cell receptor beta chains presented below share a single source sample, sequenced in a study of shared clonotypes between healthy human individuals (dated by TCRdb to about 2020). The library was made by the immunoSEQ multiplex PCR assay. TCRdb limited this immuneACCESS table to in-frame rearrangements with V and J called. A share of clones is missing; checked studies link under half to unresolved V genes, and the rest is unexplained. The sample data list some 2.4 million clones, and over 85% of these were observed just once. 0.36% of the sample comes from the top ten. The sequencing input was naive CD4+ T cells from PBMCs. This specimen's cell subset or site label, interpreted: CD45RA+ positively selected. These receptors came from a young man in good health. Some clones in this sample may be carry-over from other donors' samples.

V and J are TRBV10-1 and TRBJ2-7; 9 nucleotides match TRBD1. The CDR3 length is 14 residues. V lost 6 bases and J lost 4; bases outside the gene matches: 7. CDR1 WNHNN and CDR2 SYGVQD come from the germline V gene (reference sequence). CDR3 residues: CASRGQGGDYEQYF. In DNA form, the CDR3 reads TGCGCCAGCAGGGGACAGGGCGGTGATTACGAGCAGTACTTC.

This chain joins TRBV4-1 and TRBJ1-6, with D possibly being TRBD1 (6 bases). V was clipped by 1 base and J by 9 bases, with 22 bases between them. CDR1 is MGHRA and CDR2 is YSYEKL in the germline V gene. CDR3 length: 18 amino acids. CDR3 region: CASSQGSGLGQGISPLHF. In DNA form, the CDR3 reads TGCGCCAGCAGCCAAGGATCTGGCTTAGGGCAGGGGATTTCACCCCTCCACTTT.

The chain couples TRBV9 to TRBJ2-7; 9 bases agree with TRBD1. The J segment lost 5 bases and the V segment lost 4 bases, leaving 13 bases of the junction unmatched. CDR3 length: 16 residues. Germline CDR1 is SGDLS and CDR2 is YYNGEE. As DNA, the CDR3 is TGTGCCAGCAGCCTTACAGGGGGCCAAGTGTATGACGAGCAGTACTTC. It yields the protein CASSLTGGQVYDEQYF.

Comments on this clone: This sample also contains other DNA sequences that code for the same CDR3. V usage is TRBV7-8 and J usage is TRBJ2-1, with 9 bases lining up with TRBD2. The germline CDR1 and CDR2 sequences are SGHVS and FQNEAQ. This CDR3 region has 11 residues. J gave up 10 bases and V 6 bases, and 1 base lay outside the gene matches. CDR3 nucleotides: TGTGCCAGCAGTCTAGCGGGAGAGCAGTTCTTC. Amino acid sequence: CASSLAGEQFF.

The rearrangement joins TRBV5-6 to TRBJ1-1; D gene ambiguous. From germline, CDR1 is SGHDT and CDR2 YYEEEE. Trimming cost V 1 base and J 0 bases, with 13 bases left between them. The CDR3 runs to 16 residues. CDR3 DNA: TGTGCCAGCAGCTTGTCTGGTAATTACATGAACACTGAAGCTTTCTTT. This encodes CASSLSGNYMNTEAFF.

A note on this clone: Other DNA sequences from this sample encode an identical CDR3 as well. The CDR3 nucleotides are TGTGCCAGCAGCTTAGCCCGACTAGCGGACTCCTACGAGCAGTACTTC. Translated, it gives CASSLARLADSYEQYF. The rearrangement uses TRBV7-2 and TRBJ2-7; 9 bases are a match to TRBD2. Trimming at V came to 0 bases and at J to 0 bases, leaving 3 bases not matched to a gene. This CDR3 spans 16 amino acids. Per germline, CDR1 SGHTA and CDR2 FQGNSA.

The chain is built from TRBV5-1 and TRBJ2-2; D not resolved. The V end lost 1 base, the J end lost 5 bases, and 6 bases lay between the germline ends. Germline V CDR1 and CDR2: SGHRS, YFSETQ. The CDR3 sequence is 13 residues long. This CDR3 reads CASSLSRTGELFF. The CDR3 bases are TGCGCCAGCAGCTTGTCCCGGACCGGGGAGCTGTTTTTT.

The V gene is TRBV9, the J gene TRBJ2-3; no firm D call. The V end lost 4 bases, the J end lost 4 bases, and 4 bases lay between the germline ends. This CDR3 has 11 residues. Germline CDR1 reads SGDLS; CDR2 reads YYNGEE. DNA of the CDR3: TGTGCCAGCAGCAGCTCAGATACGCAGTATTTT. It encodes CASSSSDTQYF.

The gene calls are TRBV30 and TRBJ1-1, with no clear D. Trimming left V 3 bases short and J 9 bases short, with 20 bases between. The CDR3 is 14 amino acids. Germline assignment: CDR1 GTSNPN and CDR2 SVGIG (reference sequence). CDR3 in amino acids: CAWRRTAGSSQAFF. CDR3 DNA: TGTGCCTGGAGGCGCACCGCGGGCTCTAGCCAAGCTTTCTTT.

The J gene is TRBJ1-4, the V gene TRBV6-6, with 8 bases identical to TRBD1. The germline gives CDR1 MNHNY, CDR2 SVGAGI (reference sequence). This CDR3 comprises 14 residues. The V segment lost 8 bases and the J segment 8 bases; nucleotides outside the gene matches: 10. The CDR3 region has the DNA TGTGCCAGCGGAATGACAGGGGCCTTAGAAAAACTGTTTTTT. Translating it yields CASGMTGALEKLFF.

This chain uses TRBV28 with TRBJ2-7; 12 bases are a match to TRBD2. Germline loops: CDR1 MDHEN, CDR2 SYDVKM. The CDR3 length is 15 residues. The trim removed 8 bases at V and 4 bases at J, leaving 9 bases unmatched. For the CDR3, the DNA is TGTGCCAGCCACCAGTGGACTAGCGGGGAATACGAGCAGTACTTC. This gives the protein CASHQWTSGEYEQYF. The variable domain in full, completed from reference TRBV28 and TRBJ2-7, reads DVKVTQSSRYLVKRTGEKVFLECVQDMDHENMFWYRQDPGLGLRLIYFSYDVKMKEKGDIPEGYSVSREKKERFSLILESASTNQTSMYLCASHQWTSGEYEQYFGPGTRLTVT.